A single sample gave rise to the 28 T cell receptor beta chains below, sequenced in a study of T-cell reconstitution after alpha-beta-depleted transplantation in children (dated by TCRdb to 2015 to 2016). The receptor library was made with PCR. Sequencing used an Illumina HiSeq 2500. TCR library preparation used molecular barcoding, with unique molecular identifiers applied to normalize quantification of the TCRbeta repertoire. The public reads were run again by TCRdb, first through fastp at Q25 and then through MiXCR, and only productive beta chains were kept. Rows are combined by CDR3 protein, so each entry shows the most common genes and DNA. The sample table lists almost 500,000 distinct CDR3 sequences, about 12% of them with a count of one. About 5.6% of the sample is taken by the ten largest. The sequencing used PBMCs from the stem cell graft donor, collected from the stem cell graft. The receptors here all came from a human donor who donated a stem cell graft to a child with combined immunodeficiency.

This chain links TRBV29-1 with TRBJ2-1; D possibly corresponds to TRBD2 (6 bases). Germline values: CDR1 SQVTM, CDR2 ANQGSEA. CDR3 length: 12 amino acids. Trimming took off 3 bases at V and 7 bases at J, with 10 bases between the two ends. The CDR3 sequence is CSVEEGGNEQFF. The DNA for the CDR3 is TGCAGCGTTGAGGAGGGCGGGAATGAGCAGTTCTTC.

This clonotype has a handful of counts. DNA for the CDR3: TGTGCCAGCAGTTTGGGACAGGGGGCCCTCGACGAGCAGTACTTC. Its protein is CASSLGQGALDEQYF. The V and J genes are TRBV12-3 or TRBV12-4 and TRBJ2-7; 12 bases match TRBD1. V lost 3 bases to trimming and J lost 5 bases; unmatched junction nucleotides: 5. The CDR3 is made up of 15 amino acids.

In its sample, this clonotype was seen a few times. The chain links TRBV6-2 or TRBV6-3 to TRBJ2-4, with unresolved D. CDR3 size: 12 residues. V was pared by 2 bases and J by 6 bases, with 5 bases between. The germline CDR1 and CDR2 sequences are MNHEY and SVGEGT. The CDR3 nucleotides are TGTGCCAGCAGTTACGGGTCAAACATTCAGTACTTC. Its translation is CASSYGSNIQYF.

The genes are TRBV7-6 and TRBJ2-1, with TRBD2 matching over 9 bases. This CDR3 comprises 18 residues. V lost 1 base to trimming and J lost 6 bases; unmatched junction nucleotides: 13. CDR1 is SGHVS and CDR2 is FNYEAQ in the germline V gene. CDR3 DNA: TGTGCCAGCAGCTTAGGACCCGGGGCGGGAGGGCCGGTCAATGAGCAGTTCTTC. Translated: CASSLGPGAGGPVNEQFF.

V is TRBV5-1 and J is TRBJ2-1, with D unresolved. V lost 4 bases and J 5 bases, leaving 19 bases between the germline ends. Germline CDR1 reads SGHRS; CDR2 reads YFSETQ. This CDR3 region has 16 residues. The CDR3 is CASSPDLRPMHNEQFF. In DNA form, the CDR3 reads TGCGCCAGCAGCCCCGATTTACGGCCTATGCACAATGAGCAGTTCTTC.

This clonotype occurred many times. The gene calls are TRBV28 and TRBJ1-2; TRBD1 agrees at 8 bases. Germline V lookup: CDR1 MDHEN, CDR2 SYDVKM. The CDR3 has 12 residues. V lost 7 bases to trimming and J lost 8 bases; unmatched junction nucleotides: 6. The CDR3 region is CASTLTGVGYTF. The CDR3 bases are TGTGCCAGCACCCTGACAGGGGTCGGCTACACCTTC.

This clonotype turned up a few times. The gene calls are TRBV6-5 and TRBJ2-1, with 7 nucleotides matching TRBD2. Per germline, CDR1 MNHEY and CDR2 SVGAGI. V trimming: 0 bases; J trimming: 7 bases; junction bases outside the gene matches: 6. The CDR3 contains 15 residues. CDR3 in DNA: TGTGCCAGCAGTTACTCGGGGGAGGGCCGAAATGAGCAGTTCTTC. It is translated as CASSYSGEGRNEQFF.

The chain employs TRBV10-3 and TRBJ2-1, with TRBD1 matching over 10 bases. Germline V gene lookup returns CDR1 ENHRY and CDR2 SYGVKD. The CDR3 spans 15 residues. V lost 3 bases to trimming and J lost 7 bases; unmatched junction nucleotides: 6. CDR3 sequence reads: CAISEWTGGTNEQFF. CDR3 in DNA: TGTGCCATCAGTGAATGGACAGGGGGTACAAATGAGCAGTTCTTC.

The chain uses TRBV27 and TRBJ1-6; D is ambiguous. CDR3 length: 17 residues. Deletions cut 0 bases from V and 8 bases from J, with 17 bases between. Germline V gene lookup returns CDR1 MNHEY and CDR2 SMNVEV (reference sequence). CDR3 in amino acids: CASSLSNSGGVDSPLHF. The CDR3 bases are TGTGCCAGCAGTTTATCGAATTCGGGTGGTGTGGATTCACCCCTCCACTTT.

This clonotype has a count of ten or more. The chain employs TRBV7-9 and TRBJ2-2; 10 nucleotides line up with TRBD1. V gave up 6 bases and J gave up 3 bases; unmatched junction bases: 4. From germline, CDR1 is SEHNR and CDR2 FQNEAQ (reference sequence). The CDR3 runs to 15 residues. CDR3 coding DNA: TGTGCCAGCAGGCCGGACAGGGGGGACACCGGGGAGCTGTTTTTT. Amino acid sequence: CASRPDRGDTGELFF. The full variable domain, rest sourced from reference TRBV7-9 and TRBJ2-2, is DTGVSQNPRHKITKRGQNVTFRCDPISEHNRLYWYRQTLGQGPEFLTYFQNEAQLEKSRLLSDRFSAERPKGSFSTLEIQRTEQGDSAMYLCASRPDRGDTGELFFGEGSRLTVL.

This clonotype was counted ten times or more. The chain couples TRBV7-8 to TRBJ2-2, with D uncertain. V shed 1 base and J shed 3 bases, with 9 bases lying between them. There are 15 residues in the CDR3. Germline values: CDR1 SGHVS, CDR2 FQNEAQ. The CDR3 is CASSLVVADTGELFF. The CDR3 DNA follows: TGTGCCAGCAGCTTAGTTGTGGCAGACACCGGGGAGCTGTTTTTT.

Ten or more counts support this clonotype. The chain links TRBV9 to TRBJ2-6; D remains ambiguous. The length of the CDR3 is 13 residues. V lost 5 bases and J 0 bases, leaving 3 bases between the germline ends. Germline CDR1 is SGDLS and CDR2 is YYNGEE. The CDR3 spells CASRSSGANVLTF. CDR3 DNA: TGTGCCAGCAGAAGCTCTGGGGCCAACGTCCTGACTTTC.

This clonotype occurred a few times. The rearrangement links TRBV7-2 to TRBJ2-5; no firm D call. The germline V gene encodes CDR1 SGHTA and CDR2 FQGNSA. The V gene lost 0 bases and the J gene lost 5 bases, with 10 bases spanning the gap. The CDR3 length is 14 residues. In nucleotides, the CDR3 is TGTGCCAGCAGCTTAGCACTTCAAGGGGAGACCCAGTACTTC. Its protein is CASSLALQGETQYF.

V gene TRBV20-1 combines with J gene TRBJ2-3; D is unclear. V was trimmed by 0 bases and J by 1 base, leaving 11 bases between them. The germline CDR1 and CDR2 sequences are DFQATT and SNEGSKA (reference sequence). There are 15 residues in the CDR3. The CDR3 DNA reads TGCAGTGCTAGAGATTCCTACTGGGGCACAGATACGCAGTATTTT. Encoded protein: CSARDSYWGTDTQYF.

J is TRBJ2-7 and V is TRBV29-1, with D hard to call. V shed 3 bases and J shed 3 bases, with 39 bases lying between them. This CDR3 has 22 amino acids. Germline V lookup: CDR1 SQVTM, CDR2 ANQGSEA. For the CDR3, the DNA is TGCAGCGTTGACGCAACTCATAGCCGAATGCAAAAGCCTAGATCCCTTCACTACGAGCAGTACTTC. This translates into CSVDATHSRMQKPRSLHYEQYF.

A few counts support this clonotype. The V gene is TRBV9, the J gene TRBJ2-6; the D is unclear. CDR1 and CDR2 (germline): SGDLS, YYNGEE. There are 15 residues in the CDR3. Trimming removed 0 bases from V and 2 bases from J, with 6 bases in between. CDR3 in amino acids: CASSVAGAGANVLTF. DNA of the CDR3: TGTGCCAGCAGCGTAGCGGGTGCTGGGGCCAACGTCCTGACTTTC.

This clonotype was observed a few times. The chain couples TRBV7-3 to TRBJ2-7; D unresolved. The CDR3 loop spans 14 amino acids. Germline CDR1 and CDR2: SGHTA and FQGTGA. With 5 bases removed from V and 6 bases from J, the gap between germline ends came to 17 bases. CDR3 in amino acids: CASSPTQESSEQYF. In DNA form, the CDR3 reads TGTGCCAGCAGCCCGACTCAGGAATCTTCCGAGCAGTACTTC.

This clonotype was seen ten or more times. J is TRBJ2-7 and V is TRBV7-9; D possibly corresponds to TRBD2 (7 bases). The CDR3 contains 12 residues. Germline V gives CDR1 SEHNR, CDR2 FQNEAQ (reference sequence). The V end lost 6 bases, the J end lost 5 bases, and 11 bases lay between the germline ends. The CDR3 spells CASRGGGHEQYF. In DNA, the CDR3 is TGTGCCAGCAGGGGGGGGGGCCACGAGCAGTACTTC.

This clonotype has more than one count but fewer than ten. This chain joins TRBV7-3 and TRBJ2-3; D is unclear. The V end was cut by 1 base, the J end by 3 bases, with 5 bases between. The CDR3 contains 13 residues. From germline, CDR1 is SGHTA and CDR2 FQGTGA. The CDR3 coding sequence is TGTGCCAGCAGCTTAATGGTGACAGATACGCAGTATTTT. As protein: CASSLMVTDTQYF.

This clonotype occurred many times. One end of the junction fails to match germline, which may point to a read error. CDR3 coding DNA: TGCGCCAGCAGCTTGGTGGCTTCCTCCTACAATGAGCAGTTCTTC. Its translation: CASSLVASSYNEQFF. The chain is built from TRBV5-8 and TRBJ2-1; no firm D call. The CDR3 sequence is 15 residues long. Per the germline V gene, CDR1 is SGHTS and CDR2 is YDEGEE.

In DNA form, the CDR3 reads TGTGCCAGCAGCGTGCCCCCTGACTGGCGGGAGAGCACAGATACGCAGTATTTT. Protein: CASSVPPDWRESTDTQYF. V gene TRBV9 combines with J gene TRBJ2-3; 7 positions agree with TRBD2. CDR3 length: 18 amino acids. Germline lookup yields CDR1 SGDLS and CDR2 YYNGEE. Losses at the gene ends were 2 bases for V and 0 bases for J; bases not matched to a gene: 12.

This clonotype was detected only a few times. The rearrangement links TRBV7-9 to TRBJ1-1; maybe TRBD1 (5 bases). Germline V gene lookup returns CDR1 SEHNR and CDR2 FQNEAQ (reference sequence). The ends were cut back, 1 base at V and 2 bases at J, with 14 bases in the middle. The CDR3 covers 16 residues. This CDR3 reads CASSLVGGTFNTEAFF. For the CDR3, the DNA is TGTGCCAGCAGCTTAGTGGGGGGGACTTTTAACACTGAAGCTTTCTTT.

This clonotype was picked up many times. The gene calls are TRBV12-3 or TRBV12-4 and TRBJ1-5; a possible D gene is TRBD1 (6 bases). The CDR3 covers 13 residues. Trimming shortened V by 3 bases and J by 7 bases, and 10 bases separated the two germline ends. As DNA, the CDR3 is TGTGCCAGCAGTTTGGGGGGGCAGCAGCCCCAGCATTTT. Translation gives CASSLGGQQPQHF.

This clonotype has only a few counts. The V call is TRBV27, the J call TRBJ2-2, with 13 bases aligning to TRBD2. The CDR3 is made up of 16 amino acids. The J segment lost 6 bases and the V segment lost 3 bases, leaving 4 bases of the junction unmatched. CDR1 and CDR2 (germline): MNHEY, SMNVEV (reference sequence). Written as DNA, the CDR3 is TGTGCCAGCAGTTTCGCTGGGACTAGCGGGGCCGGGGAGCTGTTTTTT. Translation: CASSFAGTSGAGELFF.

This clonotype has more than one count but fewer than ten. V gene TRBV12-3 or TRBV12-4 combines with J gene TRBJ2-3; possibly TRBD1 or TRBD2 for D (5 bases each). The V and J ends lost 5 bases and 6 bases respectively, with 9 bases between them. The CDR3 consists of 12 residues. As DNA, the CDR3 is TGTGCCAGCAGTCAGTGGGGGGATACGCAGTATTTT. The encoded protein is CASSQWGDTQYF.

The sample holds a few counts of this clonotype. The chain joins TRBV2 to TRBJ1-1; D is unresolved. The germline gives CDR1 SNHLY, CDR2 FYNNEI. The CDR3 has 14 residues. The germline V and J ends were trimmed by 5 bases and 0 bases, with 10 bases remaining between them. The CDR3 nucleotides are TGTGCCAGCAGTTCCTCCTCCATGAACACTGAAGCTTTCTTT. Translation: CASSSSSMNTEAFF.

CDR3 residues: CASSVSGGTQYF. The CDR3 bases are TGTGCCAGCAGTGTATCCGGAGGGACGCAGTATTTT. This chain connects TRBV2 to TRBJ2-3; maybe TRBD2 (6 bases). Germline V gene data show CDR1 as SNHLY and CDR2 as FYNNEI. Trimming took 4 bases from V and 9 from J, leaving 11 bases between them. The CDR3 spans 12 residues.

The CDR3 DNA follows: TGTGCCAGCAGCTCGATTGGGACTATCTCCTACGAGCAGTACTTC. It specifies CASSSIGTISYEQYF. This chain uses TRBV7-2 with TRBJ2-7, with TRBD2 identical over 7 bases. The CDR3 length is 15 residues. V was clipped by 4 bases and J by 0 bases; unmatched bases: 6. Per the germline V gene, CDR1 is SGHTA and CDR2 is FQGNSA.